This passage covers 22 T cell receptor beta chains from one sample sequenced in a study of early T cells in non-severe SARS-CoV-2 infection. TCRdb fed the 5' RACE reads into MiXCR, producing one record per CDR3 protein. The sample lists some 57,000 distinct CDR3 sequences, around 5.2% occurring once. What was sequenced was whole blood. The origin of the receptors is an adult who was a healthcare worker with PCR-confirmed SARS-CoV-2 infection or an uninfected control (not recorded which).

The rearrangement joins TRBV5-1 to TRBJ2-7; 7 bases map to TRBD1. Germline lookup yields CDR1 SGHRS and CDR2 YFSETQ. With 4 bases clipped from V and 5 bases from J, the junction kept 3 bases outside the gene matches. The CDR3 runs 12 residues. Here the CDR3 reads CASSRDRDEQYF. CDR3 in DNA: TGCGCCAGCAGCCGGGACAGAGACGAGCAGTACTTC. The variable domain in full, completed from reference TRBV5-1 and TRBJ2-7, reads KAGVTQTPRYLIKTRGQQVTLSCSPISGHRSVSWYQQTPGQGLQFLFEYFSETQRNKGNFPGRFSGRQFSNSRSEMNVSTLELGDSALYLCASSRDRDEQYFGPGTRLTVT.

This clonotype occurred many times. The chain combines TRBV19 with TRBJ2-4; no reliable D call. The CDR3 has 13 amino acids. V was pared by 3 bases and J by 4 bases, with 7 bases between. Germline loops: CDR1 LNHDA, CDR2 SQIVND (reference sequence). This chain's CDR3 is CASSMGSKNIQYF. CDR3 in DNA: TGTGCCAGTAGTATGGGTTCAAAAAACATTCAGTACTTC. Filled out from reference TRBV19 and TRBJ2-4, the complete variable domain reads DGGITQSPKYLFRKEGQNVTLSCEQNLNHDAMYWYRQDPGQGLRLIYYSQIVNDFQKGDIAEGYSVSREKKESFPLTVTSAQKNPTAFYLCASSMGSKNIQYFGAGTRLSVL.

The sample holds many counts of this clonotype. V is TRBV20-1 and J is TRBJ1-1, with 8 bases matching TRBD1. The junction had 9 bases not matched to a gene; V was cut back by 4 bases and J by 5 bases. The CDR3 sequence is 14 residues long. Germline lookup yields CDR1 DFQATT and CDR2 SNEGSKA (reference sequence). The CDR3 reads CSATDRTGKTEAFF. CDR3 nucleotides: TGCAGTGCTACCGATAGGACAGGGAAAACTGAAGCTTTCTTT.

This clonotype has ten or more counts. The chain joins TRBV7-3 to TRBJ1-2, with D maybe TRBD1 (5 bases). The V gene lost 6 bases and the J gene lost 8 bases, with 10 bases spanning the gap. Germline V lookup: CDR1 SGHTA, CDR2 FQGTGA. This CDR3 is built from 11 residues. As DNA, the CDR3 is TGTGCCAGCAGTCAAGGGGAGGGCTACACCTTC. This gives the protein CASSQGEGYTF.

V gene TRBV6-1 combines with J gene TRBJ1-1, with D hard to call. The germline gives CDR1 MNHNS, CDR2 SASEGT. The CDR3 is made up of 13 amino acids. Between the trimmed V and J ends, which lost 2 bases and 4 bases, there was a span of 8 bases. CDR3 DNA sequence: TGTGCCAGCAGTGAATCGGGGATCACTGAAGCTTTCTTT. Its translation is CASSESGITEAFF.

This clonotype was detected ten times or more. The J gene is TRBJ2-5, the V gene TRBV11-1; no clear D gene. Germline assignment: CDR1 SGHAT and CDR2 FQDESV (reference sequence). CDR3 size: 12 residues. With 3 bases removed from V and 0 bases from J, the gap between germline ends came to 2 bases. The CDR3 loop reads CASSFHQETQYF. The CDR3 DNA follows: TGTGCCAGCAGCTTCCACCAAGAGACCCAGTACTTC.

This clonotype has only a few counts. The junction departs from germline at one end; a sequencing error may be responsible. The rearrangement joins TRBV20-1 to TRBJ2-2; TRBD2 is a possible D gene (5 bases). This CDR3 contains 16 residues. CDR1 is DFQATT, CDR2 SNEGSKA, per germline (reference sequence). CDR3 protein: CSARDFPSPNTGEQFF. The CDR3 DNA follows: TGCAGTGCTAGAGATTTTCCTAGCCCGAACACCGGGGAGCAGTTTTTT.

This chain uses TRBV7-2 with TRBJ2-3; TRBD1 or TRBD2 may be the D gene (5 bases each). This CDR3 is 18 amino acids long. The V end lost 1 base, the J end lost 0 bases, and 17 bases lay between the germline ends. CDR1 is SGHTA and CDR2 is FQGNSA in the germline V gene. The CDR3 nucleotides read TGTGCCAGCAGCTTAGGACAGAGGGGTAGCCTAAGCACAGATACGCAGTATTTT. It yields the protein CASSLGQRGSLSTDTQYF.

This clonotype was seen ten or more times. This chain connects TRBV12-3 or TRBV12-4 to TRBJ1-2; 10 positions match TRBD1. The length of the CDR3 is 14 residues. V trimming: 5 bases; J trimming: 7 bases; junction bases outside the gene matches: 7. The CDR3 nucleotides are TGTGCCAGCAGTGTGGACAGGGGGTTCCGTGGCTACACCTTC. This gives the protein CASSVDRGFRGYTF.

This sequence joins TRBV6-5 and TRBJ1-1; maybe TRBD1 (5 bases). The CDR3 loop spans 14 amino acids. V shed 6 bases and J shed 1 base, with 12 bases lying between them. Germline CDR1 reads MNHEY; CDR2 reads SVGAGI. CDR3 nucleotides: TGTGCCAGCAGCTCCCAGGGCAGGAACACTGAAGCTTTCTTT. Its translation: CASSSQGRNTEAFF.

This clonotype has ten or more counts. The chain employs TRBV18 and TRBJ1-2; D remains unclear. CDR1 is KGHSH, CDR2 LQKENI, per germline. V lost 5 bases to trimming and J lost 4 bases, with 23 bases between them. CDR3 size: 17 residues. Here the CDR3 DNA reads TGTGCCAGCTCATCCGAAACTGACGCAAGGGAGACCTATGGCTACACCTTC. It yields the protein CASSSETDARETYGYTF.

This sequence joins TRBV6-6 and TRBJ1-1, with D hard to call. The CDR3 length is 14 residues. Germline V gene sequence: CDR1 MNHNY, CDR2 SVGAGI (reference sequence). V was shortened by 2 bases and J by 5 bases, with 12 bases between the two germline ends. The CDR3 DNA sequence: TGTGCCAGCAGTTACGCCCCTACGCTGACTGAAGCTTTCTTT. Translating it yields CASSYAPTLTEAFF.

This rearrangement joins TRBV2 to TRBJ2-6; either TRBD1 or TRBD2 may supply D (5 bases each). In germline, CDR1 is SNHLY, CDR2 FYNNEI. Trimming shortened V by 6 bases and J by 3 bases, and 18 bases separated the two germline ends. The CDR3 runs to 17 residues. CDR3 region: CASRLQVMRVGANVLTF. The CDR3 nucleotides read TGTGCCAGCAGACTACAGGTTATGAGGGTTGGGGCCAACGTCCTGACTTTC. Drawing the rest from reference TRBV2 and TRBJ2-6, the complete variable domain is EPEVTQTPSHQVTQMGQEVILRCVPISNHLYFYWYRQILGQKVEFLVSFYNNEISEKSEIFDDQFSVERPDGSNFTLKIRSTKLEDSAMYFCASRLQVMRVGANVLTFGAGSRLTVL.

This clonotype appeared many times. The chain recombines TRBV7-3 with TRBJ2-3; the match to TRBD2 covers 10 bases. With 5 bases clipped from V and 4 bases from J, the junction kept 18 bases outside the gene matches. There are 19 residues in the CDR3. Germline lookup yields CDR1 SGHTA and CDR2 FQGTGA. Written as DNA, the CDR3 is TGTGCCAGCAGCATCCCCGGTACGGCTAGCGGGGGTTATTCAGATACGCAGTATTTT. Its translation is CASSIPGTASGGYSDTQYF.

This clonotype occurred many times. V usage is TRBV29-1 and J usage is TRBJ1-2; D remains unclear. Trimming stripped 1 base from V and 13 bases from J, with 16 bases between. Looked up from germline, CDR1 is SQVTM and CDR2 is ANQGSEA. This CDR3 comprises 12 residues. This CDR3 is CSVEVAGSELTF. The CDR3 nucleotides read TGCAGCGTTGAAGTAGCCGGGTCGGAGCTCACCTTC.

This clonotype was observed many times. The gene calls are TRBV7-6 and TRBJ2-1; maybe TRBD1 (6 bases). Germline values: CDR1 SGHVS, CDR2 FNYEAQ. V lost 4 bases to trimming and J lost 0 bases, with 13 bases between them. The length of the CDR3 is 16 residues. In nucleotides, the CDR3 is TGTGCCAGCAGCTCGAAGACAGGTGGCTCCTACAATGAGCAGTTCTTC. It yields the protein CASSSKTGGSYNEQFF.

This clonotype was seen many times. The V and J genes are TRBV5-1 and TRBJ2-5; 11 nucleotides align to TRBD2. The CDR3 covers 17 residues. CDR1 and CDR2 (germline): SGHRS, YFSETQ. V trimming: 4 bases; J trimming: 1 base; junction bases outside the gene matches: 9. Here the CDR3 reads CASSLGFTSGGQETQYF. CDR3 nucleotide sequence: TGCGCCAGCAGCCTGGGATTCACTAGCGGGGGCCAAGAGACCCAGTACTTC.

This clonotype was detected a few times. The V and J genes are TRBV5-1 and TRBJ2-1, with D perhaps TRBD1 or TRBD2 (5 bases each). Germline V gives CDR1 SGHRS, CDR2 YFSETQ. Trimming took 6 bases from V and 1 from J, leaving 20 bases between them. The CDR3 has 17 residues. This CDR3 reads CASNRGARLGSYNEQFF. Here the CDR3 DNA reads TGCGCCAGCAATAGAGGGGCCCGACTCGGGTCCTACAATGAGCAGTTCTTC.

At least ten counts were recorded for this clonotype. The rearrangement links TRBV6-2 or TRBV6-3 to TRBJ1-4, with D maybe TRBD1 (5 bases). Trimming took 0 bases from V and 8 from J, leaving 13 bases between them. Germline loops: CDR1 MNHEY, CDR2 SVGEGT. This CDR3 is 15 amino acids long. The CDR3 loop is CASSYSRQRSEKLFF. CDR3 in DNA: TGTGCCAGCAGTTACTCGAGACAGCGGTCGGAAAAACTGTTTTTT.

This chain links TRBV7-2 with TRBJ2-2; no clear D. The V gene lost 0 bases and the J gene lost 3 bases, with 2 bases spanning the gap. The germline CDR1 and CDR2 sequences are SGHTA and FQGNSA. This CDR3 has 13 residues. The CDR3 loop is CASSLADTGELFF. CDR3 DNA: TGTGCCAGCAGCTTAGCTGACACCGGGGAGCTGTTTTTT.

The rearrangement links TRBV7-6 to TRBJ2-2; TRBD2 is a possible D gene (5 bases). Between the trimmed V and J ends, which lost 10 bases and 7 bases, there was a span of 19 bases. This CDR3 has 14 residues. CDR1 is SGHVS and CDR2 is FNYEAQ in the germline V gene. CDR3 in DNA: TGTGCCATAATTGGAGGTGGAAAGGGCGGGGAGCTGTTTTTT. Translating gives CAIIGGGKGGELFF. The variable domain in full, with the rest retrieved from reference TRBV7-6 and TRBJ2-2, is GAGVSQSPRYKVTKRGQDVALRCDPISGHVSLYWYRQALGQGPEFLTYFNYEAQQDKSGLPNDRFSAERPEGSISTLTIQRTEQRDSAMYRCAIIGGGKGGELFFGEGSRLTVL.

This clonotype was observed a few times. This chain connects TRBV5-1 to TRBJ2-7; unclear D gene. The CDR3 is made up of 15 amino acids. Germline CDR1 SGHRS, CDR2 YFSETQ. Deletions cut 4 bases from V and 7 bases from J, with 21 bases between. CDR3 sequence: CASSPEWTGTREQYF. The DNA of the CDR3 is TGCGCCAGCAGCCCTGAATGGACGGGTACGAGGGAGCAGTACTTC.